This TCR beta chain was sequenced during a study of patients and donors after allogeneic stem cell transplantation. Using its own MiXCR run on the RT-PCR reads, TCRdb lists one record per CDR3 protein. The sample lists approximately 60,000 distinct CDR3 sequences, approximately 12% occurring once. This CDR3 contains 15 residues. The V end was cut by 1 base, the J end by 0 bases, with 10 bases between. Germline loops: CDR1 LGHDT, CDR2 YNNKEL (reference sequence). This chain joins TRBV3-1 and TRBJ2-7; a weak D match, TRBD1 (5 bases). The sample taken for sequencing was blood, either unsorted or a sorted T cell fraction (not recorded which). The TCR sequence derives from a human donor who was either an allogeneic HSCT recipient or a stem cell or donor lymphocyte infusion donor (not recorded which). It is not recorded whose cells these are; they may come from a transplant donor. CDR3 sequence (DNA): TGTGCCAGCAGCCAAGGCCAGGGATCCTCCTACGAGCAGTACTTC. Translation: CASSQGQGSSYEQYF.